The clone carrying this TCR beta chain was seen only a few times. Antigen specificity is unknown. The sample belongs to a study of regulatory T cells in long-lasting Graves disease. Across the study: In persistent Graves' disease, antithyroid drugs had been taken for over 5 years and TSH receptor antibodies stayed positive.

CDR3-region Arm-PCR and iRepertoire HTBI primers produced the TCR beta libraries. TCRdb reprocessed the multiplex PCR reads via MiXCR and lists one record per CDR3 protein. The sample has 350,000 to 450,000 distinct CDR3 sequences; under 25% are singletons. Overall study results and limits: Reduced TCR diversity was observed in persistent Graves' patients versus newly diagnosed patients. Relative to new patients (under 1,000), persistent patients exhibited greater sharing of public clonotypes (approximately 2,700).

Germline CDR1 and CDR2: MDHEN and SYDVKM. The CDR3 runs to 14 residues. Trimming cost V 10 bases and J 6 bases, with 19 bases left between them. Noted time point: persistent/refractory GD, antithyroid drugs over 5 years with positive TRAb. Construction of the TCR library relied on RNA isolated from PBMCs. Patients all came to the study from an endocrinology department in Xi'an, China. Here the sequenced sample was peripheral blood mononuclear cells (PBMCs), taken when the disease was refractory, from a patient treated with antithyroid drugs. V and J are TRBV28 and TRBJ1-5; the D is unclear. The receptor was isolated from a female donor with Graves disease. Written as DNA, the CDR3 is TGTGCCACCTCGGACCCTTCCCTAGGTCAGCCCCAGCATTTT. It yields the protein CATSDPSLGQPQHF. The variable domain in full, with the rest retrieved from reference TRBV28 and TRBJ1-5, is DVKVTQSSRYLVKRTGEKVFLECVQDMDHENMFWYRQDPGLGLRLIYFSYDVKMKEKGDIPEGYSVSREKKERFSLILESASTNQTSMYLCATSDPSLGQPQHFGDGTRLSIL.